These 27 T cell receptor beta chains originate from one sample sequenced in a study of blood T cell repertoires in COVID-19. Repertoires were generated with immunoSEQ multiplex PCR, while TCRdb's copy carries only in-frame clones and drops some. The table shows approximately 400,000 clones, with 80% to 95% occurring only once. Sequencing used PBMCs or T cells enriched from blood (not recorded which). These receptors originate from a woman aged 40 to 50 who had been exposed to COVID-19.

The chain carries TRBV19 and TRBJ1-2; D ambiguous. The V end was cut by 9 bases, the J end by 4 bases, with 15 bases between. CDR3 length: 13 residues. Germline V lookup: CDR1 LNHDA, CDR2 SQIVND (reference sequence). The CDR3 is CASTLSVPYGYTF. The CDR3 DNA reads TGTGCCAGCACGCTCAGCGTACCCTATGGCTACACCTTC.

In this sample, this clone turned up once. The V and J genes are TRBV6-5 and TRBJ1-1, with a weak D call TRBD1 (6 bases). V was clipped by 5 bases and J by 3 bases, with 10 bases between them. This CDR3 is 13 amino acids long. Germline V gives CDR1 MNHEY, CDR2 SVGAGI. DNA of the CDR3: TGTGCCAGCAGTAACCGACAGGACACTGAAGCTTTCTTT. Protein: CASSNRQDTEAFF.

The chain employs TRBV19 and TRBJ1-2; D gene unclear. Trimming removed 11 bases at V and 4 bases at J, with 20 bases between. This CDR3 region has 14 residues. CDR1 and CDR2 (germline): LNHDA, SQIVND (reference sequence). The CDR3 DNA reads as TGTGCCTCCAGGATTGGGGAGGGAGCCTATGGCTACACCTTC. Amino acids: CASRIGEGAYGYTF.

The gene calls are TRBV18 and TRBJ1-1; no reliable D call. Trimming pared 6 bases from V and 1 base from J, leaving 12 bases between. The germline V gene encodes CDR1 KGHSH and CDR2 LQKENI. The CDR3 has 14 residues. In DNA form, the CDR3 reads TGTGCCAGCTCTCAACAGTCTGAGAACACTGAAGCTTTCTTT. Translated, it gives CASSQQSENTEAFF.

Notes on this clone: At one end the junction does not follow the germline gene, possibly because of a read error. J is TRBJ1-1 and V is TRBV6-6; possibly TRBD1 for D (6 bases). The CDR3 contains 16 residues. The germline CDR1 and CDR2 sequences are MNHNY and SVGAGI (reference sequence). The CDR3 DNA is TGTGCCAGCAGTTATGGGTCCAATGGGACACCTAAGGAAGCGGTCTGG. Translation: CASSYGSNGTPKEAVW.

The rearrangement uses TRBV2 and TRBJ1-2; the D is unclear. Per the germline V gene, CDR1 is SNHLY and CDR2 is FYNNEI. The CDR3 is 14 residues long. Trimming pared 5 bases from V and 5 bases from J, leaving 15 bases between. CDR3 amino acids: CASSYPGTSYGYTF. The CDR3 DNA is TGTGCCAGCAGTTACCCGGGAACTTCTTATGGCTACACCTTC.

The CDR3 reads CASSAGDSSSYNEQFF. The CDR3 DNA follows: TGTGCCAGCAGCGCGGGGGACTCTAGCTCCTACAATGAGCAGTTCTTC. The chain couples TRBV9 to TRBJ2-1; D perhaps matches TRBD2 (6 bases). Trimming pared 3 bases from V and 0 bases from J, leaving 13 bases between. This CDR3 has 16 residues. CDR1 is SGDLS and CDR2 is YYNGEE in the germline V gene.

This chain joins TRBV5-1 and TRBJ1-2, with TRBD1 matching 10 bases. Germline V lookup: CDR1 SGHRS, CDR2 YFSETQ. J lost 4 bases, V lost 2 bases, and 5 bases had no gene match. CDR3 length: 15 residues. CDR3 sequence (DNA): TGCGCCAGCAGCTTAGGACAGGGGGGGACCTATGGCTACACCTTC. Protein product: CASSLGQGGTYGYTF.

The genes are TRBV13 and TRBJ1-2, with D perhaps TRBD1 (6 bases). The V gene lost 5 bases and the J gene lost 0 bases, with 22 bases spanning the gap. The CDR3 spans 18 residues. CDR1 and CDR2 from the germline V gene are PRHDT and FYEKMQ (reference sequence). In nucleotides, the CDR3 is TGTGCCAGCAGCCCCTATGGGGGAGTGGACAGTCCTAACTATGGCTACACCTTC. Translated: CASSPYGGVDSPNYGYTF.

The rearrangement uses TRBV12-5 and TRBJ2-7; TRBD1 aligns across 7 bases. The CDR3 sequence is 15 residues long. The germline CDR1 and CDR2 sequences are LGHNT and FRNRAP. Trimming at V came to 0 bases and at J to 3 bases, leaving 5 bases not matched to a gene. The CDR3 bases are TGTGCTAGTGGTTTGGTAACAGACAGGGTCTACGAGCAGTACTTC. Its translation is CASGLVTDRVYEQYF.

The J gene is TRBJ2-7, the V gene TRBV7-8; 14 nucleotides line up with TRBD2. The CDR3 length is 13 residues. Germline lookup yields CDR1 SGHVS and CDR2 FQNEAQ. With V trimmed by 6 bases and J by 11 bases, 6 bases remained unmatched. The CDR3 loop is CASRLKTSGREYF. In DNA, the CDR3 is TGTGCCAGCAGGCTCAAGACTAGCGGGAGGGAGTACTTC. Based on the CDR3 plus reference TRBV7-8 and TRBJ2-7, the full variable domain is GAGVSQSPRYKVAKRGQDVALRCDPISGHVSLFWYQQALGQGPEFLTYFQNEAQLDKSGLPSDRFFAERPEGSVSTLKIQRTQQEDSAVYLCASRLKTSGREYFGPGTRLTVT.

V usage is TRBV5-5 and J usage is TRBJ1-2; TRBD1 matches at 7 bases. CDR1 is SGHKS and CDR2 is YYEKEE in the germline V gene (reference sequence). The CDR3 totals 15 residues. V gave up 1 base and J gave up 2 bases; unmatched junction bases: 5. CDR3 sequence: CASSLLQGKNYGYTF. The DNA for the CDR3 is TGTGCCAGCAGCTTGTTACAGGGGAAGAACTATGGCTACACCTTC.

V usage is TRBV5-1 and J usage is TRBJ2-7, with TRBD2 identical over 7 bases. Losses at the gene ends were 5 bases for V and 6 bases for J; bases not matched to a gene: 11. In germline, CDR1 is SGHRS, CDR2 YFSETQ. This CDR3 is built from 14 residues. The CDR3 here is CASRPGGLEGEQYF. In DNA, the CDR3 is TGCGCCAGCAGACCCGGCGGACTAGAGGGCGAGCAGTACTTC. The full variable domain, in which reference TRBV5-1 and TRBJ2-7 provide the parts outside the CDR3, is KAGVTQTPRYLIKTRGQQVTLSCSPISGHRSVSWYQQTPGQGLQFLFEYFSETQRNKGNFPGRFSGRQFSNSRSEMNVSTLELGDSALYLCASRPGGLEGEQYFGPGTRLTVT.

The chain joins TRBV7-8 to TRBJ2-2; TRBD2 might be the D (5 bases). Germline loops: CDR1 SGHVS, CDR2 FQNEAQ. V gave up 1 base and J gave up 0 bases, with 24 bases separating them. This CDR3 is 21 amino acids long. The CDR3 nucleotides are TGTGCCAGCAGCTTAGTCGGCCCCCCGGGGTACACCCGCGCGAACACCGGGGAGCTGTTTTTT. Translating it yields CASSLVGPPGYTRANTGELFF.

The chain couples TRBV7-9 to TRBJ2-5, with 9 bases that match TRBD2. Per the germline V gene, CDR1 is SEHNR and CDR2 is FQNEAQ (reference sequence). The CDR3 is made up of 15 amino acids. The V and J ends lost 5 bases and 1 base, in that order; junction bases with no gene match: 5. The DNA for the CDR3 is TGTGCCAGCAGCCCGTTAGCGGGGGCCCAAGAGACCCAGTACTTC. Amino acid sequence: CASSPLAGAQETQYF.

This rearrangement joins TRBV7-9 to TRBJ2-3; 9 nucleotides match TRBD1. In germline, CDR1 is SEHNR, CDR2 FQNEAQ (reference sequence). This CDR3 comprises 16 residues. The V gene end was trimmed by 5 bases and the J gene end by 2 bases; junction bases not matched to a gene: 8. The CDR3 sequence is CASSPGDRVNTDTQYF. In DNA, the CDR3 is TGTGCCAGCAGCCCGGGGGACAGGGTAAACACAGATACGCAGTATTTT.

The rearrangement links TRBV13 to TRBJ1-4, with TRBD1 matching 7 bases. The CDR3 runs 15 residues. The trim removed 4 bases at V and 4 bases at J, leaving 6 bases unmatched. Germline assignment: CDR1 PRHDT and CDR2 FYEKMQ (reference sequence). CDR3: CASSSRQGYNEKLFF. CDR3 sequence (DNA): TGTGCCAGCAGCTCAAGACAGGGCTATAATGAAAAACTGTTTTTT.

The chain links TRBV29-1 to TRBJ1-1, with D unresolved. This CDR3 has 14 amino acids. From germline, CDR1 is SQVTM and CDR2 ANQGSEA. The V end lost 0 bases, the J end lost 4 bases, and 12 bases lay between the germline ends. CDR3 residues: CSVEDPREGTEAFF. DNA for the CDR3: TGCAGCGTTGAAGACCCCCGGGAAGGCACTGAAGCTTTCTTT.

This clone showed up just once. This sequence joins TRBV12-2 and TRBJ2-3; TRBD1, the D gene given by the table, was not confirmed from the DNA. TRBV12-2 is designated a pseudogene. The CDR3 extends over 12 amino acids. DNA of the CDR3: TGTGCAATTCCAACAGGAGCGGATACGCAGTATTTT. Protein: CAIPTGADTQYF.

This chain connects TRBV11-1 to TRBJ1-2, with D unclear. CDR1 is SGHAT and CDR2 is FQDESV in the germline V gene (reference sequence). This CDR3 has 14 residues. V lost 2 bases and J lost 7, with 14 bases in between. The CDR3 reads CASSLSGEGGGYTF. The CDR3 nucleotides read TGTGCCAGCAGCTTATCCGGGGAAGGAGGTGGCTACACCTTC.

The chain links TRBV5-4 to TRBJ2-7; TRBD1 matches 10 bases. The J segment lost 6 bases and the V segment lost 1 base, leaving 13 bases of the junction unmatched. The CDR3 contains 17 residues. In germline, CDR1 is SGHNT, CDR2 YYREEE (reference sequence). The DNA for the CDR3 is TGTGCCAGCAGCTTGTTCAGGGGGGACAGGGGTACCCTCGAGCAGTACTTC. This encodes CASSLFRGDRGTLEQYF. The variable domain in full, with the rest retrieved from reference TRBV5-4 and TRBJ2-7, is ETGVTQSPTHLIKTRGQQVTLRCSSQSGHNTVSWYQQALGQGPQFIFQYYREEENGRGNFPPRFSGLQFPNYSSELNVNALELDDSALYLCASSLFRGDRGTLEQYFGPGTRLTVT.

As DNA, the CDR3 is TGCAGCGCAAGTCTAACGACAGATACGCAGTATTTT. This translates into CSASLTTDTQYF. V usage is TRBV29-1 and J usage is TRBJ2-3; D is ambiguous. Germline CDR1 is SQVTM and CDR2 is ANQGSEA. The germline V and J ends were trimmed by 7 bases and 3 bases, with 11 bases remaining between them. The CDR3 consists of 12 residues.

Note on this clone: Other DNA sequences within the sample encode an identical CDR3. The rearrangement links TRBV5-1 to TRBJ2-2, with 8 bases matching TRBD1. The CDR3 covers 16 residues. Unmatched junction bases numbered 9, after V lost 4 bases and J lost 4 bases. The germline V gene encodes CDR1 SGHRS and CDR2 YFSETQ. CDR3 residues: CASSPRTGMITGELFF. The CDR3 nucleotides read TGCGCCAGCAGCCCGAGGACAGGGATGATCACCGGGGAGCTGTTTTTT.

The rearrangement uses TRBV6-2 or TRBV6-3 and TRBJ2-5, with TRBD2 as a possible D gene (6 bases). The CDR3 has 18 amino acids. CDR1 is MNHEY, CDR2 SVGEGT, per germline. V was trimmed by 4 bases and J by 5 bases, leaving 26 bases between them. In DNA, the CDR3 is TGTGCCAGCAGTTCGGGGTTGGGACCTAGTAGGACTAAGGAGACCCAGTACTTC. It yields the protein CASSSGLGPSRTKETQYF.

This clone has just one count. The CDR3 region has the DNA TGTGCCAGCTCACCTACCGGGATCAAGAGATCAGATACGCAGTATTTT. This sequence encodes CASSPTGIKRSDTQYF. The rearrangement uses TRBV18 and TRBJ2-3; possible D gene TRBD2, 5 bases. CDR3 size: 16 residues. Germline V gene sequence: CDR1 KGHSH, CDR2 LQKENI. The germline V and J ends were trimmed by 3 bases and 4 bases, with 17 bases remaining between them. Variable domain in full (rest from reference TRBV18 and TRBJ2-3): NAGVMQNPRHLVRRRGQEARLRCSPMKGHSHVYWYRQLPEEGLKFMVYLQKENIIDESGMPKERFSAEFPKEGPSILRIQQVVRGDSAAYFCASSPTGIKRSDTQYFGPGTRLTVL.

The chain links TRBV7-9 to TRBJ1-5; tentatively, D is TRBD1 (5 bases). The CDR3 totals 17 residues. Trimming took off 3 bases at V and 5 bases at J, with 20 bases between the two ends. Per the germline V gene, CDR1 is SEHNR and CDR2 is FQNEAQ (reference sequence). In DNA form, the CDR3 reads TGTGCCAGCAGCTTGGGGCCAAGCGGGGGGTCCCATCAGCCCCAGCATTTT. This encodes CASSLGPSGGSHQPQHF.

The V call is TRBV7-9, the J call TRBJ1-1, with D perhaps TRBD1 (6 bases). V was pared by 8 bases and J by 6 bases, with 16 bases between. The CDR3 totals 13 residues. The germline V gene has CDR1 SEHNR and CDR2 FQNEAQ (reference sequence). As DNA, the CDR3 is TGTGCCAGCTCGGGGCTCAGGGGAGCTGAAGCTTTCTTT. Encoded protein: CASSGLRGAEAFF.